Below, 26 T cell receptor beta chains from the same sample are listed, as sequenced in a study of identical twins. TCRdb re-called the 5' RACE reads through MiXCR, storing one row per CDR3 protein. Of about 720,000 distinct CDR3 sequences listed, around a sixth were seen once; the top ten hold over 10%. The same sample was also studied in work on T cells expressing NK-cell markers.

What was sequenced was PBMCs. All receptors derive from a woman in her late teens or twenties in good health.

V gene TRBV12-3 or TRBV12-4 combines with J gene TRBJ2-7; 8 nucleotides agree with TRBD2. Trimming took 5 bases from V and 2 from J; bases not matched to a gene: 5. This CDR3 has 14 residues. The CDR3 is CASSPRGGAYEQYF. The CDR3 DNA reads TGTGCCAGCAGTCCCCGGGGGGGTGCCTACGAGCAGTACTTC.

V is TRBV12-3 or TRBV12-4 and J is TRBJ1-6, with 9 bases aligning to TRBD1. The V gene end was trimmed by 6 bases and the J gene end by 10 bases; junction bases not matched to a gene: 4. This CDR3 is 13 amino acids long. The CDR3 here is CASSRTGDSPLHF. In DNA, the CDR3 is TGTGCCAGCAGCCGGACAGGGGACTCACCCCTCCACTTT.

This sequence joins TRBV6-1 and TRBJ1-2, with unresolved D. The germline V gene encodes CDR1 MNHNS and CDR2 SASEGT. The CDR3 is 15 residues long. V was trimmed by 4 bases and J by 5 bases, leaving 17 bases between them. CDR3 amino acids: CASSVAVLGPYGYTF. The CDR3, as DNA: TGTGCCAGCAGTGTGGCGGTTCTCGGACCATATGGCTACACCTTC.

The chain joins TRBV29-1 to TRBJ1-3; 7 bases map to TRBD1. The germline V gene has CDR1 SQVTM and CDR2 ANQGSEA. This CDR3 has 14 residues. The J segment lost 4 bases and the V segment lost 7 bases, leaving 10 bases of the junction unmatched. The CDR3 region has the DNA TGCAGCGGGTTGGAACCGGACAGGGGAAACACCATATATTTT. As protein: CSGLEPDRGNTIYF.

CDR3 loop: CASSRQVIQETQYF. The CDR3 nucleotides are TGTGCCAGCAGCCGACAGGTCATCCAAGAGACCCAGTACTTC. The chain carries TRBV12-3 or TRBV12-4 and TRBJ2-5; perhaps TRBD1 as D (6 bases). There are 14 residues in the CDR3. Trimming shortened V by 6 bases and J by 1 base, and 12 bases separated the two germline ends.

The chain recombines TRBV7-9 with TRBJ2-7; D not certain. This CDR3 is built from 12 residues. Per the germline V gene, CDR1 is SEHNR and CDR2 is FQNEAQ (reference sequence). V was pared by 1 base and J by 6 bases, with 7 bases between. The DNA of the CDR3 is TGTGCCAGCAGCTTAGAAGTCCCCGAGCAGTACTTC. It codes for CASSLEVPEQYF. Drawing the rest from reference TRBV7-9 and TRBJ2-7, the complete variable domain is DTGVSQNPRHKITKRGQNVTFRCDPISEHNRLYWYRQTLGQGPEFLTYFQNEAQLEKSRLLSDRFSAERPKGSFSTLEIQRTEQGDSAMYLCASSLEVPEQYFGPGTRLTVT.

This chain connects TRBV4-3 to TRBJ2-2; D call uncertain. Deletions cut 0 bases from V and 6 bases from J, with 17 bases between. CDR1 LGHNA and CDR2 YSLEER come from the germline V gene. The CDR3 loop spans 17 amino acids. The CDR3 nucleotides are TGCGCCAGCAGCCAAGATCGGGCGCTCTTAACGGCCGGGGAGCTGTTTTTT. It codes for CASSQDRALLTAGELFF.

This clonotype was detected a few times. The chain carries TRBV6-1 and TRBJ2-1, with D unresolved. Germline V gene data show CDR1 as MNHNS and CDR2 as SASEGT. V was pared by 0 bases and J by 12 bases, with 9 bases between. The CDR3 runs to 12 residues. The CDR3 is CASSEASLGQFF. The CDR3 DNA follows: TGTGCCAGCAGTGAAGCGTCGCTGGGGCAGTTCTTC.

CDR3 bases: TGCGCCAGCACCACCCTATTGGGTGAAGGGGATACGCAGTATTTT. Translation: CASTTLLGEGDTQYF. The chain has TRBV5-1 and TRBJ2-3; D is undetermined. This CDR3 region has 15 residues. Between the trimmed V and J ends, which lost 6 bases and 6 bases, there was a span of 20 bases. Germline assignment: CDR1 SGHRS and CDR2 YFSETQ.

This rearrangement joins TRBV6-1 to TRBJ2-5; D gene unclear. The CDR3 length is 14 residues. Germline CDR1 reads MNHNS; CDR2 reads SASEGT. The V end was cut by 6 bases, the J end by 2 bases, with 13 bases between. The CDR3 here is CASRAFTTQETQYF. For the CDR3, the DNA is TGTGCCAGCAGGGCTTTCACCACACAAGAGACCCAGTACTTC.

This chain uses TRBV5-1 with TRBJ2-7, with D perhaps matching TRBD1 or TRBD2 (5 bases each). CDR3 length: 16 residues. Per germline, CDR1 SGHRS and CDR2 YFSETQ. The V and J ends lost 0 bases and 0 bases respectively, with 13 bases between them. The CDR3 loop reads CASSLAGAVISYEQYF. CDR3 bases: TGCGCCAGCAGCTTGGCCGGGGCAGTGATCTCCTACGAGCAGTACTTC.

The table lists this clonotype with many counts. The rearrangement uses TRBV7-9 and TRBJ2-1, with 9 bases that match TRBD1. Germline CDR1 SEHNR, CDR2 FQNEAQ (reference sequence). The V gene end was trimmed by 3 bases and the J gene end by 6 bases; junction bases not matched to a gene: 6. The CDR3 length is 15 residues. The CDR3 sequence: CASSFNRDRANEQFF. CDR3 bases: TGTGCCAGCAGCTTTAACCGGGACAGGGCCAATGAGCAGTTCTTC.

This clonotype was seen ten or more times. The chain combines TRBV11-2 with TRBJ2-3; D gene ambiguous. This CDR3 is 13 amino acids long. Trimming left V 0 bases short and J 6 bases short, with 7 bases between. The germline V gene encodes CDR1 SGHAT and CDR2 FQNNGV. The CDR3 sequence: CASSLDLLDTQYF. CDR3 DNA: TGTGCCAGCAGCTTAGACCTGCTTGATACGCAGTATTTT.

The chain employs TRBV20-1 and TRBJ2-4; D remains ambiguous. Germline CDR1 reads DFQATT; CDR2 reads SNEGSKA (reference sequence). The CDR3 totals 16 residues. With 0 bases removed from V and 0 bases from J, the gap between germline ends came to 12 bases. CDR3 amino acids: CSARDLGIIAKNIQYF. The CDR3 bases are TGCAGTGCTAGAGATCTAGGGATCATAGCCAAAAACATTCAGTACTTC.

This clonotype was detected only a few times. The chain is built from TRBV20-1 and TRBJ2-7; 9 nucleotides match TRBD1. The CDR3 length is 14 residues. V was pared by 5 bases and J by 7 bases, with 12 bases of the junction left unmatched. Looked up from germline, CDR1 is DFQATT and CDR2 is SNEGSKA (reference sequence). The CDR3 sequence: CSASFPRQGGEQYF. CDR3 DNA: TGCAGTGCTTCCTTCCCCCGACAGGGGGGAGAGCAGTACTTC.

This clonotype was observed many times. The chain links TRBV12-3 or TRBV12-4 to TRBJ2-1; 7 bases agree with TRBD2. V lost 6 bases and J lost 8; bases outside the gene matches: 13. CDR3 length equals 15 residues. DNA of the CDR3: TGTGCCAGCAGCGCCCTGGGAGGGCCGGTCTATGAGCAGTTCTTC. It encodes CASSALGGPVYEQFF.

DNA of the CDR3: TGCGCCAGCAGCTTAATTGGGGATTTGGGGACCCAGTACTTC. Its protein is CASSLIGDLGTQYF. The J gene is TRBJ2-5, the V gene TRBV5-1; D gene uncertain. V dropped 2 bases and J dropped 7 bases, with 15 bases sitting between them. The CDR3 is 14 amino acids. Germline loops: CDR1 SGHRS, CDR2 YFSETQ.

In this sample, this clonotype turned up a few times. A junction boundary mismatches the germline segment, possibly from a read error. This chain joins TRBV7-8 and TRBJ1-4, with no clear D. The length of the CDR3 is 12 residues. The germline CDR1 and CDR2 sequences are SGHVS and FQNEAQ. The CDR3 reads CASSPGGIKLFF. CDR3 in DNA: TGTGCTAGCAGCCCAGGAGGGATTAAACTGTTTTTT.

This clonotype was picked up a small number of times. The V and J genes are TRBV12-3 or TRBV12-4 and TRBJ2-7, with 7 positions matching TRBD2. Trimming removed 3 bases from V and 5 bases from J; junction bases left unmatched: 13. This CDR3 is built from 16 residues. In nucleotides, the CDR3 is TGTGCCAGCAGTTTCCCCCCCGCGGGAGCTAGCAACGAGCAGTACTTC. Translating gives CASSFPPAGASNEQYF.

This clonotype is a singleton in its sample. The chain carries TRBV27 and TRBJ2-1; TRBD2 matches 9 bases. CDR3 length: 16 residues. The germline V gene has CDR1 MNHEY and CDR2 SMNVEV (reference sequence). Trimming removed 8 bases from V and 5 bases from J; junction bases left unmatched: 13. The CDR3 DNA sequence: TGTGCCAGCGGACCTCTTAGCGGGGGCATGAACAATGAGCAGTTCTTC. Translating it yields CASGPLSGGMNNEQFF.

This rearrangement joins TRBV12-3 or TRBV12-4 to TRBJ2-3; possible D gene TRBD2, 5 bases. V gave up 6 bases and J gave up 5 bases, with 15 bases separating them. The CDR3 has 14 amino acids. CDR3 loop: CASRRGNRGDTQYF. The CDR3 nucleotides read TGTGCCAGCAGGAGAGGGAACCGCGGAGATACGCAGTATTTT.

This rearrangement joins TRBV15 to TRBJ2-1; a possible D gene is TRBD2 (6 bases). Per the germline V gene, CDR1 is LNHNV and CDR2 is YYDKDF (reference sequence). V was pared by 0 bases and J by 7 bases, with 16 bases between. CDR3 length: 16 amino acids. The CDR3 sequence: CATSRDPAGLVNEQFF. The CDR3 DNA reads TGTGCCACCAGCAGAGATCCGGCGGGACTGGTTAATGAGCAGTTCTTC.

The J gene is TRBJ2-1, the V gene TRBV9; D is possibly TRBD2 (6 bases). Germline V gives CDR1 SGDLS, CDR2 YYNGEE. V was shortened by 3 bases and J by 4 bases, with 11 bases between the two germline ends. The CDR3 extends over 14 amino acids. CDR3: CASSESSGYNEQFF. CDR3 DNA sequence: TGTGCCAGCAGCGAGAGTAGCGGATACAATGAGCAGTTCTTC.

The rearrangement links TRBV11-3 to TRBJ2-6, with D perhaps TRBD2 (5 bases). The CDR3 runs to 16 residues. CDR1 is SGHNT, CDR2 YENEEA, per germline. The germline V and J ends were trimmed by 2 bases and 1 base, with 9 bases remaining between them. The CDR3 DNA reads TGTGCCAGCAGCTTATCGAGGGATTCTGGGGCCAACGTCCTGACTTTC. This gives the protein CASSLSRDSGANVLTF.

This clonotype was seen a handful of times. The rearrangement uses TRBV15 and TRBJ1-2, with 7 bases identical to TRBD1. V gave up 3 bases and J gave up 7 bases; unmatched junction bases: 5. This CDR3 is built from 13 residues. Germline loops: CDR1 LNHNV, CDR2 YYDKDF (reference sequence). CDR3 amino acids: CATSSGQARGYTF. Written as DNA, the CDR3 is TGTGCCACCAGCAGCGGACAGGCGCGTGGCTACACCTTC.

CDR3 DNA sequence: TGTGCCAGCAGCTTAGATTCTCGGGCCACTGAAGCTTTCTTT. Translated, it gives CASSLDSRATEAFF. V gene TRBV7-9 combines with J gene TRBJ1-1, with no clear D. V was trimmed by 1 base and J by 4 bases, leaving 10 bases between them. The CDR3 has 14 amino acids. CDR1 is SEHNR and CDR2 is FQNEAQ in the germline V gene (reference sequence).